Each of the 8 T cell receptor beta chains below was sequenced from the same sample in a study of T-cell reconstitution after alpha-beta-depleted transplantation in children. The TCRbeta library incorporated unique molecular identifiers. MiXCR, run by TCRdb on the PCR reads, gives a single entry per CDR3 protein. The sample holds around 440,000 distinct CDR3 sequences; around 16% are singletons and the top ten take 25% to 30%. Sample: PBMCs, mostly from graft donor cells, taken 360 days after TCRalphabeta/CD19-depleted stem cell transplant. The source of these receptors is a boy under three years old who had a stem cell transplant for Wiskott-Aldrich syndrome, so the T cells may come from the graft donor.

The V call is TRBV29-1, the J call TRBJ2-7; 8 bases are a match to TRBD1. Trimming at V came to 4 bases and at J to 3 bases, leaving 8 bases not matched to a gene. CDR1 is SQVTM and CDR2 is ANQGSEA in the germline V gene. The CDR3 loop spans 14 amino acids. CDR3 sequence reads: CSVVDTGGNYEQYF. The CDR3 bases are TGCAGCGTTGTTGACACAGGGGGTAACTACGAGCAGTACTTC.

J is TRBJ1-1 and V is TRBV25-1, with D possibly matching TRBD1 (6 bases). In germline, CDR1 is MGHDK, CDR2 SYGVNS. Trimming took 1 base from V and 1 from J, leaving 10 bases between them. The CDR3 runs to 15 residues. The DNA for the CDR3 is TGTGCCAGCAGTGAATGGGGGCGCCGGAACACTGAAGCTTTCTTT. Translating it yields CASSEWGRRNTEAFF.

This clonotype appeared a few times. The chain links TRBV7-9 to TRBJ2-5; 8 nucleotides align to TRBD2. Germline loops: CDR1 SEHNR, CDR2 FQNEAQ (reference sequence). The CDR3 extends over 16 amino acids. With V trimmed by 4 bases and J by 1 base, 8 bases remained unmatched. The CDR3 DNA is TGTGCCAGCAGCTACAGAGGCGGGGGGACCCAAGAGACCCAGTACTTC. Amino acids: CASSYRGGGTQETQYF. Full variable domain (remainder filled in from reference TRBV7-9 and TRBJ2-5): DTGVSQNPRHKITKRGQNVTFRCDPISEHNRLYWYRQTLGQGPEFLTYFQNEAQLEKSRLLSDRFSAERPKGSFSTLEIQRTEQGDSAMYLCASSYRGGGTQETQYFGPGTRLLVL.

Only a few counts were recorded for this clonotype. The genes are TRBV7-6 and TRBJ2-3, with TRBD2 matching over 11 bases. Trimming removed 5 bases from V and 3 bases from J; junction bases left unmatched: 7. The CDR3 is 16 residues long. From germline, CDR1 is SGHVS and CDR2 FNYEAQ. The CDR3 protein is CASSPQLAGATDTQYF. The CDR3, as DNA: TGTGCCAGCAGCCCTCAACTAGCGGGGGCGACAGATACGCAGTATTTT.

The chain combines TRBV12-3 or TRBV12-4 with TRBJ2-3; 7 bases are a match to TRBD2. The V gene end was trimmed by 7 bases and the J gene end by 1 base; junction bases not matched to a gene: 8. This CDR3 is 15 amino acids long. The CDR3 DNA reads TGTGCCAGCACCCGAGCGGGACCTCGCACAGATACGCAGTATTTT. It encodes CASTRAGPRTDTQYF.

This clonotype was picked up a small number of times. V and J are TRBV20-1 and TRBJ2-1; 12 bases align to TRBD2. The ends lost 3 bases at V and 9 bases at J; junction bases unmatched: 9. Germline CDR1 is DFQATT and CDR2 is SNEGSKA (reference sequence). The CDR3 spans 15 residues. The CDR3 loop reads CSARVLAGGPREQFF. The CDR3 DNA is TGCAGTGCTAGGGTTCTAGCGGGAGGGCCTCGTGAGCAGTTCTTC.

The chain is built from TRBV5-1 and TRBJ2-7; the match to TRBD1 covers 8 bases. The CDR3 length is 15 residues. The V segment lost 5 bases and the J segment 2 bases; nucleotides outside the gene matches: 9. Germline CDR1 SGHRS, CDR2 YFSETQ. CDR3 region: CASRFWDRPTYEQYF. The CDR3 region has the DNA TGCGCCAGCAGGTTCTGGGACAGGCCCACCTACGAGCAGTACTTC.

The rearrangement uses TRBV20-1 and TRBJ2-3; D remains unclear. Deletions cut 8 bases from V and 0 bases from J, with 12 bases between. Germline CDR1 is DFQATT and CDR2 is SNEGSKA (reference sequence). The CDR3 covers 13 residues. The CDR3: CSLLEPSTDTQYF. CDR3 bases: TGCAGTCTCCTAGAGCCTAGCACAGATACGCAGTATTTT.